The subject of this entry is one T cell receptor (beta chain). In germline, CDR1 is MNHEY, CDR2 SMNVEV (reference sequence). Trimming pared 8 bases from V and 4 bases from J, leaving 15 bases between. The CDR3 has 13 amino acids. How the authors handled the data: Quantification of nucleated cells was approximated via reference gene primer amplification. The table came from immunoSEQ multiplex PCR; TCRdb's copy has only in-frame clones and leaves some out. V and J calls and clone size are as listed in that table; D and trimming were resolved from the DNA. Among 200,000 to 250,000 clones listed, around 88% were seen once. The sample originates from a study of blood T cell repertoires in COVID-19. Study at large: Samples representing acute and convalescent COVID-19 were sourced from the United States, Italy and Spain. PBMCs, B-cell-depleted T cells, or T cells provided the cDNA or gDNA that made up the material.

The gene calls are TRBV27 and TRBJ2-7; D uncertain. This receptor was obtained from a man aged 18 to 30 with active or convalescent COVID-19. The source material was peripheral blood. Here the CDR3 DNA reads TGTGCCAGCGCCTTGACGGGTGTTTACGAGCAGTACTTC. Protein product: CASALTGVYEQYF.